Only a few counts were recorded for the clone carrying this TCR beta chain. Original methodology: Estimated nucleated cell counts came from reference gene primer amplification. Some clones are missing from TCRdb's copy, which holds only in-frame ones; the method was immunoSEQ multiplex PCR. That table supplies the V and J calls and clone size; D and trimming were determined from the DNA. Of approximately 260,000 clones listed, approximately 83% are singletons. This specimen belongs to a study of blood T cell repertoires in COVID-19. Across the study: The origin of the acute and convalescent COVID-19 samples was the United States, Italy and Spain. PBMCs, B-cell-depleted T cells, or T cells provided the cDNA or gDNA that made up the material.

Source material: peripheral blood. The sequence came from a woman in her 70s with acute or convalescent COVID-19.

CDR3 nucleotide sequence: TGTGCCAGTAGCCCCCGGGGGGGGACGGTAAACAATCAGCCCCAGCATTTT. Protein: CASSPRGGTVNNQPQHF. The chain couples TRBV19 to TRBJ1-5; the D gene is possibly TRBD1 (5 bases). Trimming took 6 bases from V and 3 from J, leaving 21 bases between them. CDR3 size: 17 residues. Looked up from germline, CDR1 is LNHDA and CDR2 is SQIVND (reference sequence).